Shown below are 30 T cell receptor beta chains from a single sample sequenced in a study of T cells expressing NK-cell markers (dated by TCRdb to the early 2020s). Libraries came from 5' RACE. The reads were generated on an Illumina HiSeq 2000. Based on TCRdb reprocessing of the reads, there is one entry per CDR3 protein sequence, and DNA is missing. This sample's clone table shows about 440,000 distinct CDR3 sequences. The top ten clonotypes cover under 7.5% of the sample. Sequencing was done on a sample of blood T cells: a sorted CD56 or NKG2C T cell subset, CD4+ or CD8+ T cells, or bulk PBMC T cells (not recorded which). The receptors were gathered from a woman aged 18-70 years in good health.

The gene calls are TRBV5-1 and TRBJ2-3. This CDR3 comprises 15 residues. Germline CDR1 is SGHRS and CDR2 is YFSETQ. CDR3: CASSLDGTNTDTQYF.

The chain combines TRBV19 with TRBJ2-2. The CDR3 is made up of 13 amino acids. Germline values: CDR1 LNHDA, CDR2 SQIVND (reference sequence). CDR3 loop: CASNTGYHGELFF.

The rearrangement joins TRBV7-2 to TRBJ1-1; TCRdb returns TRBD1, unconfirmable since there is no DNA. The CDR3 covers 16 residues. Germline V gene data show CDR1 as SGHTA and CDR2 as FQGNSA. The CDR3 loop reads CASSSPRGTQNTEAFF.

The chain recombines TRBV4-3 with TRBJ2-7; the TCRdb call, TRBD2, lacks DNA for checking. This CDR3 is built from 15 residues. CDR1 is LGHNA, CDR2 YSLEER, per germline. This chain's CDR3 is CASSQGAETFDEQYF.

The chain's CDR3 is CSVLQQGYEQYF. The chain carries TRBV29-1 and TRBJ2-1; there is no DNA to check the TCRdb D call of TRBD1. This CDR3 region has 12 residues. Germline V gene sequence: CDR1 SQVTM, CDR2 ANQGSEA.

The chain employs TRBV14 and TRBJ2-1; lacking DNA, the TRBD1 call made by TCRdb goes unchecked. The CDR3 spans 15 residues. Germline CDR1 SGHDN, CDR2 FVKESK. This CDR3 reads CASSQGGVPYNEQFF.

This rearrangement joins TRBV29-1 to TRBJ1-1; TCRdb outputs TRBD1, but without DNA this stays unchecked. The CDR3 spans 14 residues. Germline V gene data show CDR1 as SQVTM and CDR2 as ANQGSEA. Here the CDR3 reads CSVGSGPSNTEAFF.

CDR3 amino acids: CASRSSGTGRYEQYF. The genes are TRBV28 and TRBJ2-7; TCRdb selects TRBD1, and the lack of DNA leaves this call unchecked. Germline V CDR1 and CDR2: MDHEN, SYDVKM. The CDR3 totals 15 residues.

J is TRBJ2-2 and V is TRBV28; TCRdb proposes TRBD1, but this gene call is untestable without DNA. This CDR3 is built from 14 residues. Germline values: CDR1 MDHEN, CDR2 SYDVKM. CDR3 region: CASRGQVETGELFF. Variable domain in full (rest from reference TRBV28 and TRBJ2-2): DVKVTQSSRYLVKRTGEKVFLECVQDMDHENMFWYRQDPGLGLRLIYFSYDVKMKEKGDIPEGYSVSREKKERFSLILESASTNQTSMYLCASRGQVETGELFFGEGSRLTVL.

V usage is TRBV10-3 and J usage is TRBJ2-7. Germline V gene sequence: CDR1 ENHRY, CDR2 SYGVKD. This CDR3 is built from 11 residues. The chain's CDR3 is CAIGGLNEQYF.

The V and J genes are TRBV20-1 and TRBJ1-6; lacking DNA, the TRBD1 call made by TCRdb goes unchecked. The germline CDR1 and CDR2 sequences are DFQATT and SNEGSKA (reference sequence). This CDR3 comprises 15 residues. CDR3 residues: CSASVSGKTDSPLHF.

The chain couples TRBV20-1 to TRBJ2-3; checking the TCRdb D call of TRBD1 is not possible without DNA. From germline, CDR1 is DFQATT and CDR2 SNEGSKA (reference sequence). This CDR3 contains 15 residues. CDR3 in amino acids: CSADGQAAGTDTQYF.

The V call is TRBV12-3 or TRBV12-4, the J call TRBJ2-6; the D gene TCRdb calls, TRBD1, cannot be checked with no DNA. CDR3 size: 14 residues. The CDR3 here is CASSGTGRANVLTF.

The CDR3 loop is CASSAPERGNTQYF. The chain combines TRBV7-6 with TRBJ2-3; checking the TCRdb D call of TRBD1 is not possible without DNA. Germline lookup yields CDR1 SGHVS and CDR2 FNYEAQ. The CDR3 covers 14 residues.

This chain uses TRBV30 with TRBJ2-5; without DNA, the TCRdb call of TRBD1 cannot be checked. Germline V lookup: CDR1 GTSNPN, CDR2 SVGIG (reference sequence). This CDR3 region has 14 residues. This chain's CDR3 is CAWTNGQPGETQYF.

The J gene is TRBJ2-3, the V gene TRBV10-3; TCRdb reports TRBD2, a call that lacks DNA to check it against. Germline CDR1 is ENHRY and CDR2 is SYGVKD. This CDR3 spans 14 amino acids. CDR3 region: CAISPLAGADTQYF.

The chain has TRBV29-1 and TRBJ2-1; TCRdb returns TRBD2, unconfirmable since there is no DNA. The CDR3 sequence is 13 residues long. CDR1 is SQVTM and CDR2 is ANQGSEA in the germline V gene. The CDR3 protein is CSVAPRAGGEQFF.

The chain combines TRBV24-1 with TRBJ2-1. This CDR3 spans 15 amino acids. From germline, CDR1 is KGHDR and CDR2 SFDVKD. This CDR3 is CATSDLTSSYNEQFF.

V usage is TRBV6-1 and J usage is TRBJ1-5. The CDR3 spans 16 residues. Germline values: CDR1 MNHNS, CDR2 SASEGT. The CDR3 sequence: CASSLLQQRSNQPQHF.

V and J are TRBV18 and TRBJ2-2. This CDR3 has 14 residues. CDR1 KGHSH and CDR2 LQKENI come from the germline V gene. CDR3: CASSPPQDTGELFF.

The CDR3 loop reads CASSLSVSGRQPQHF. This chain joins TRBV7-2 and TRBJ1-5; TCRdb reports TRBD1, a call that lacks DNA to check it against. CDR1 and CDR2 from the germline V gene are SGHTA and FQGNSA. The CDR3 loop spans 15 amino acids.

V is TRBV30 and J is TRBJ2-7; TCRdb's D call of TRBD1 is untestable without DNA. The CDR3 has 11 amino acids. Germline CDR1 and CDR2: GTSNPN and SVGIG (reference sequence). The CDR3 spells CAWKQDYEQYF.

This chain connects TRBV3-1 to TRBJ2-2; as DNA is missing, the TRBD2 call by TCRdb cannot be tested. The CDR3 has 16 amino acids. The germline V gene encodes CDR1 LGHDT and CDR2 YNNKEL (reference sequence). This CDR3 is CASSPRLAVNTGELFF.

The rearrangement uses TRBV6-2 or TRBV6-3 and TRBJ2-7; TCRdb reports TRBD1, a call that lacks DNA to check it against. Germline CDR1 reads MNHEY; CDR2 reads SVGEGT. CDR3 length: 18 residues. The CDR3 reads CASSYLIPPSGSSYEQYF.

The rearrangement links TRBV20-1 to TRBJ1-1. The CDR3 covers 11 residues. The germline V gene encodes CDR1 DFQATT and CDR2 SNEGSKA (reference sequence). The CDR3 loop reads CSGGTNTEAFF.

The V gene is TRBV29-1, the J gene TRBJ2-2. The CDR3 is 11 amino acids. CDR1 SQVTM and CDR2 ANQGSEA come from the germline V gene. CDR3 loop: CSVQNTGELFF.

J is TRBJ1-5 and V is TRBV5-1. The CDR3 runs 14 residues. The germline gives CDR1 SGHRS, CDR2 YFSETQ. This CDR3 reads CASSLDSVNQPQHF.

The CDR3 is CASSSRGGQGVIEQYF. The J gene is TRBJ2-7, the V gene TRBV5-1; absent DNA, TCRdb's TRBD1 call cannot be checked. The CDR3 contains 16 residues. The germline V gene encodes CDR1 SGHRS and CDR2 YFSETQ.

The CDR3 here is CASASGVGDTQYF. This rearrangement joins TRBV27 to TRBJ2-3; the D call from TCRdb, TRBD2, cannot be confirmed without DNA. CDR1 is MNHEY and CDR2 is SMNVEV in the germline V gene (reference sequence). The length of the CDR3 is 13 residues.

The CDR3 is CSARQRGNQPQHF. The chain employs TRBV20-1 and TRBJ1-5. The CDR3 has 13 amino acids. Looked up from germline, CDR1 is DFQATT and CDR2 is SNEGSKA (reference sequence).